This T cell receptor beta chain was sequenced for a study of cytomegalovirus exposure and HLA in healthy donors. The CDR3 has 14 amino acids. Germline V gene sequence: CDR1 ENHRY, CDR2 SYGVKD. Amplification used 60 Vbeta primers and 13 Jbeta primers. Only in-frame clones appear in the TCRdb table, and some are missing; sequencing was by immunoSEQ multiplex PCR. The sample shows some 140,000 clones, less than 80% of them seen only once. V is TRBV10-3 and J is TRBJ1-2, with no clear D. The origin of this receptor is a woman aged 50 to 60 in good health and CMV-seropositive. Material for sequencing was PBMCs. CDR3 residues: CAAGGPVPNNGYTF. In DNA, the CDR3 is TGTGCGGCAGGTGGGCCAGTCCCGAACAATGGCTACACCTTC.